Listed here are 31 T cell receptor beta chains from one sample, sequenced in a study of T cells expressing NK-cell markers. From its re-call of the 5' RACE reads, TCRdb lists each CDR3 protein once, without DNA. Across around 470,000 distinct CDR3 sequences, the top ten clones capture roughly 1.4% of the sample. The sequenced material came from blood T cells: a sorted CD56 or NKG2C T cell subset, CD4+ or CD8+ T cells, or bulk PBMC T cells (not recorded which). Source of these receptors: a woman aged 45 to 65 in good health.

The rearrangement links TRBV6-6 to TRBJ2-1; TCRdb calls TRBD2, which cannot be checked without DNA. The germline V gene has CDR1 MNHNY and CDR2 SVGAGI (reference sequence). This CDR3 has 18 residues. The CDR3 reads CASRDLGLAGGPGDEQFF.

The CDR3 sequence: CASSPNGQGGSAFF. The J gene is TRBJ1-1, the V gene TRBV11-3; the D gene TCRdb calls, TRBD1, cannot be checked with no DNA. CDR1 and CDR2 from the germline V gene are SGHNT and YENEEA. CDR3 length: 14 amino acids.

The V gene is TRBV3-1, the J gene TRBJ2-7; TCRdb gives TRBD1 as the D gene, but with no DNA this cannot be confirmed. The V gene's germline CDR1 is LGHDT and CDR2 YNNKEL (reference sequence). The CDR3 extends over 15 amino acids. CDR3 residues: CASSQGNGAVYEQYF.

The rearrangement joins TRBV7-2 to TRBJ2-1; TCRdb outputs TRBD1, but without DNA this stays unchecked. This CDR3 contains 14 residues. Per the germline V gene, CDR1 is SGHTA and CDR2 is FQGNSA. The CDR3 loop reads CASSYPGQVREQFF.

The chain couples TRBV5-1 to TRBJ2-2. The CDR3 runs 15 residues. CDR1 is SGHRS and CDR2 is YFSETQ in the germline V gene. CDR3 in amino acids: CASSSDNVGSGELFF.

V is TRBV10-3 and J is TRBJ2-1; TCRdb names TRBD1, which stays unverified in the absence of DNA. This CDR3 spans 14 amino acids. Germline loops: CDR1 ENHRY, CDR2 SYGVKD. The CDR3 protein is CAIRGDRGRNEQFF.

This rearrangement joins TRBV5-1 to TRBJ2-2. Germline CDR1 is SGHRS and CDR2 is YFSETQ. The CDR3 contains 14 residues. Here the CDR3 reads CASSTEANTGELFF.

V is TRBV20-1 and J is TRBJ2-1; the D gene TCRdb calls, TRBD1, cannot be checked with no DNA. CDR1 and CDR2 (germline): DFQATT, SNEGSKA (reference sequence). The CDR3 contains 15 residues. The CDR3 loop is CSARGTGDRYNEQFF.

V gene TRBV4-1 combines with J gene TRBJ1-4; TCRdb's D gene call, TRBD1, goes unchecked for lack of DNA. CDR1 MGHRA and CDR2 YSYEKL come from the germline V gene. The CDR3 sequence is 14 residues long. CDR3: CASSQFTRDEKLFF.

The J gene is TRBJ2-1, the V gene TRBV24-1; TCRdb names TRBD2, which stays unverified in the absence of DNA. The CDR3 runs to 17 residues. Germline lookup yields CDR1 KGHDR and CDR2 SFDVKD. The CDR3 loop reads CATSDKGPLRSYNEQFF.

The rearrangement links TRBV6-2 or TRBV6-3 to TRBJ2-1; TCRdb indicates TRBD1, and absent DNA this call remains unverified. Germline CDR1 reads MNHEY; CDR2 reads SVGEGT. The CDR3 sequence is 14 residues long. The CDR3 loop is CASRTPAGMNEQFF.

CDR3 in amino acids: CASSMTVSGANVLTF. This chain joins TRBV19 and TRBJ2-6. Germline CDR1 LNHDA, CDR2 SQIVND (reference sequence). The CDR3 runs to 15 residues.

The V call is TRBV6-5, the J call TRBJ2-3; with no DNA, the TCRdb D assignment of TRBD2 cannot be verified. The CDR3 consists of 14 residues. In germline, CDR1 is MNHEY, CDR2 SVGAGI. The CDR3 sequence: CASSNLVGADTQYF.

The V call is TRBV29-1, the J call TRBJ1-1; TCRdb's assignment of TRBD1 cannot be checked, as there is no DNA. This CDR3 has 11 residues. Per germline, CDR1 SQVTM and CDR2 ANQGSEA. The CDR3 sequence: CSVERTGQAFF.

The chain combines TRBV5-1 with TRBJ1-4. In germline, CDR1 is SGHRS, CDR2 YFSETQ. CDR3 length: 13 amino acids. CDR3: CASKRPDDEKLFF.

The chain employs TRBV7-8 and TRBJ1-1. This CDR3 is built from 12 residues. CDR1 SGHVS and CDR2 FQNEAQ come from the germline V gene. The chain's CDR3 is CASSSVGPEAFF.

This CDR3 reads CSASKGYEQYF. V and J are TRBV20-1 and TRBJ2-7; TCRdb indicates TRBD1, and absent DNA this call remains unverified. The V gene's germline CDR1 is DFQATT and CDR2 SNEGSKA (reference sequence). The CDR3 consists of 11 residues.

The chain links TRBV6-5 to TRBJ1-1. Germline V gives CDR1 MNHEY, CDR2 SVGAGI. The CDR3 spans 13 residues. CDR3 loop: CASFNLLNTEAFF.

This chain joins TRBV5-6 and TRBJ2-4. The CDR3 is made up of 14 amino acids. CDR1 is SGHDT and CDR2 is YYEEEE in the germline V gene. CDR3 in amino acids: CASSPNGEENIQYF.

The chain recombines TRBV20-1 with TRBJ2-1. The CDR3 covers 16 residues. Germline values: CDR1 DFQATT, CDR2 SNEGSKA (reference sequence). The CDR3 is CSARDLARVSYNEQFF.

The chain joins TRBV20-1 to TRBJ2-1. Germline V CDR1 and CDR2: DFQATT, SNEGSKA (reference sequence). The CDR3 totals 11 residues. CDR3 region: CSARQGDEQFF.

J is TRBJ2-4 and V is TRBV4-1; the D call from TCRdb, TRBD2, cannot be confirmed without DNA. Germline V gives CDR1 MGHRA, CDR2 YSYEKL. The CDR3 runs to 19 residues. This chain's CDR3 is CASSQGGGTALLAKNIQYF.

The chain's CDR3 is CASSEAGDNGANVLTF. The chain recombines TRBV2 with TRBJ2-6. The CDR3 runs 16 residues. CDR1 SNHLY and CDR2 FYNNEI come from the germline V gene.

The rearrangement links TRBV20-1 to TRBJ2-1; TCRdb's assignment of TRBD2 cannot be checked, as there is no DNA. The CDR3 sequence is 15 residues long. CDR1 is DFQATT and CDR2 is SNEGSKA in the germline V gene (reference sequence). CDR3 sequence: CSADPQDLAYNEQFF.

The chain uses TRBV12-3 or TRBV12-4 and TRBJ2-1; there is no DNA to check the TCRdb D call of TRBD2. CDR3 size: 16 residues. This CDR3 reads CASSWGSGEIGYEQFF.

The chain recombines TRBV24-1 with TRBJ2-1; TCRdb indicates TRBD1, and absent DNA this call remains unverified. The CDR3 is 18 residues long. Germline CDR1 and CDR2: KGHDR and SFDVKD. The CDR3 sequence: CATSPGRMRPSSYNEQFF.

This chain joins TRBV12-3 or TRBV12-4 and TRBJ1-2. CDR3 length equals 12 residues. The CDR3 sequence: CASSPELYGYTF.

The chain couples TRBV27 to TRBJ2-1; the D call from TCRdb, TRBD1, cannot be confirmed without DNA. This CDR3 has 13 residues. Per the germline V gene, CDR1 is MNHEY and CDR2 is SMNVEV (reference sequence). CDR3 sequence: CASLDRAYNEQFF.

The chain uses TRBV5-5 and TRBJ2-2; the D call from TCRdb, TRBD1, cannot be confirmed without DNA. CDR1 is SGHKS, CDR2 YYEKEE, per germline (reference sequence). The CDR3 extends over 16 amino acids. The CDR3 sequence: CASSLDWGPNTGELFF.

The V gene is TRBV6-2 or TRBV6-3, the J gene TRBJ1-1. CDR1 is MNHEY, CDR2 SVGEGT, per germline. This CDR3 spans 11 amino acids. The CDR3 reads CASLGSAEAFF.

The genes are TRBV7-3 and TRBJ1-6; TCRdb returns TRBD1, unconfirmable since there is no DNA. Per germline, CDR1 SGHTA and CDR2 FQGTGA. The CDR3 is made up of 15 amino acids. The CDR3 spells CASSTSGARNSPLHF.